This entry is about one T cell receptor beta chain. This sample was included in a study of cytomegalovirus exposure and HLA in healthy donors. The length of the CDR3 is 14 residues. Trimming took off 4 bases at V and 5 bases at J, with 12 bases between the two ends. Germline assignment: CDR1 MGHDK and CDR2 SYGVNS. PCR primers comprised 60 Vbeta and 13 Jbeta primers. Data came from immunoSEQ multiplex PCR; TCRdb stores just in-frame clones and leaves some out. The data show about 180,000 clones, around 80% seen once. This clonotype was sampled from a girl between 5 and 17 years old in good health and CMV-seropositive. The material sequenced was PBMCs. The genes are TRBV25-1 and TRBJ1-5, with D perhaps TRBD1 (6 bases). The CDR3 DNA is TGTGCCAGCAGTGGTGACAGGACGGATCAGCCCCAGCATTTT. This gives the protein CASSGDRTDQPQHF.